This T cell receptor (beta chain) comes out of a study of CD8 T cells in Susac syndrome. In germline, CDR1 is SGHRS, CDR2 YFSETQ. This CDR3 is built from 15 residues. V trimming: 3 bases; J trimming: 4 bases; junction bases outside the gene matches: 9. TEMRA cells were enriched by FACS, while CD8+ and CD4+ T cells were obtained through a negative isolation that was performed magnetically. The RNA input was roughly 0.45 to 1 ug, and it was reverse transcribed with random hexamers. The TCR beta CDR3 was amplified by immunoSEQ multiplex PCR across 54 Vbeta, 13 Jbeta. TCRdb re-called the immunoSEQ multiplex PCR reads with MiXCR, one entry per CDR3 protein. The table records 150,000 to 200,000 distinct CDR3 sequences, about 94% of them present only once.

V usage is TRBV5-1 and J usage is TRBJ2-5; 7 bases align to TRBD1. Sequencing was performed on CD4+ T cells from PBMCs. This clonotype was sampled from a human donor in good health. The CDR3 DNA is TGCGCCAGCAGCTCCCGACAGGGTGTCGCAGAGACCCAGTACTTC. Translated: CASSSRQGVAETQYF.